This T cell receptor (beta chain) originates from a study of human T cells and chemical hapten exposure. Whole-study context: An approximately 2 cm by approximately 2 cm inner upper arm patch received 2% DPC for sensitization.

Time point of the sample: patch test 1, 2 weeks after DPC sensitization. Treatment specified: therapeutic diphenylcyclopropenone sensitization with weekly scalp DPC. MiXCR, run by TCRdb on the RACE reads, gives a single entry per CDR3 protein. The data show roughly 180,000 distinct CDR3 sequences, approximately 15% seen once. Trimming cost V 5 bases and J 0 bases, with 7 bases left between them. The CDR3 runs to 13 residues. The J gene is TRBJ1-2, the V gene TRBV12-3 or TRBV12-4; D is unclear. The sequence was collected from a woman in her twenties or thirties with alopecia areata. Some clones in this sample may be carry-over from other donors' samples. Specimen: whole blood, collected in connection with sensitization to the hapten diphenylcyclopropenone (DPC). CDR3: CASSPDANYGYTF. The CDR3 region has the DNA TGTGCCAGCAGTCCCGACGCTAACTATGGCTACACCTTC.